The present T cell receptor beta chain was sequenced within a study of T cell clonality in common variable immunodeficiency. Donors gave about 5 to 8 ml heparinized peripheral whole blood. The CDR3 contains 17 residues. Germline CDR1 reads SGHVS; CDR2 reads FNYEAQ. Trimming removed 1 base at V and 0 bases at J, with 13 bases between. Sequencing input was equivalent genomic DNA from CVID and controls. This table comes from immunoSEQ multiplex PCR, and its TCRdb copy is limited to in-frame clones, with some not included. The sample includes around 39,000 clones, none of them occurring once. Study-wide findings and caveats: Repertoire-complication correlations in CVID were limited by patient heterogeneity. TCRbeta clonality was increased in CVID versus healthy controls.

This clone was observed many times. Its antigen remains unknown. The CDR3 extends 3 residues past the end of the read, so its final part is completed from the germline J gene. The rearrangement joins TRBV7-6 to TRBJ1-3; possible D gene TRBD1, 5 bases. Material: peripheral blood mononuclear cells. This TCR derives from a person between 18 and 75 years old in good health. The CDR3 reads CASSLDTGLRSGNTIYF. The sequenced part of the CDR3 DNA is TGTGCCAGCAGCTTAGACACAGGATTACGCTCTGGAAACACC.